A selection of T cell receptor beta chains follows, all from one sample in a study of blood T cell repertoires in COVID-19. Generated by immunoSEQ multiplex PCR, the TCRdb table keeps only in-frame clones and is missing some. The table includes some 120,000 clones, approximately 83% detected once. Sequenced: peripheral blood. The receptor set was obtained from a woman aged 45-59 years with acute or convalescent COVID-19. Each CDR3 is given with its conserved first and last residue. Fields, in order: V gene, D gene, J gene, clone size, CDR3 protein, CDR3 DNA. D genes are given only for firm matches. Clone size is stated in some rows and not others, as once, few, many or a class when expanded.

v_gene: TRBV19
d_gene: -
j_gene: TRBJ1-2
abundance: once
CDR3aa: CASSTNRVAYGYTF
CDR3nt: TGTGCCAGTAGTACCAACAGGGTTGCCTATGGCTACACCTTC

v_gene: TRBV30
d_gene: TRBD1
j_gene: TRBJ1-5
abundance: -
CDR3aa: CAWSVKDRVQPQHF
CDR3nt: TGTGCCTGGAGTGTAAAGGACAGGGTACAGCCCCAGCATTTT

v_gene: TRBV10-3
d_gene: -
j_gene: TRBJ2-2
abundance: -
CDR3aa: CAISGDFTGELFF
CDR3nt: TGTGCCATCAGCGGGGATTTTACCGGGGAGCTGTTTTTT

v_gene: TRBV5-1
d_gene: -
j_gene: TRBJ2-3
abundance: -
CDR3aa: CASNLHSTDTQYF
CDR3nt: TGCGCCAGCAACCTTCACTCCACAGATACGCAGTATTTT

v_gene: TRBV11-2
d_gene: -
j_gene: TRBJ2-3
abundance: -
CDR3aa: CASSPAALHTDTQYF
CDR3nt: TGTGCCAGCAGCCCAGCGGCGCTGCACACAGATACGCAGTATTTT

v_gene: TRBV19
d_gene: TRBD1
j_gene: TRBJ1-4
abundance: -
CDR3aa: CASNRDRDEKLFF
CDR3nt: TGTGCCAGTAACCGGGACAGGGACGAAAAACTGTTTTTT

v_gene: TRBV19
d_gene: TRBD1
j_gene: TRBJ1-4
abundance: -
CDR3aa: CASSIAGGTELFF
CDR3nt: TGTGCCAGTAGTATAGCTGGGGGGACAGAACTGTTTTTT

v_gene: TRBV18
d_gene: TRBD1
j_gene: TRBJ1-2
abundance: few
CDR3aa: CASSPGQGVRGYTF
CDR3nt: TGTGCCAGCTCCCCGGGACAGGGTGTAAGGGGCTACACCTTC

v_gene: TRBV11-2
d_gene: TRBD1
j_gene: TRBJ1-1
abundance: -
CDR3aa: CASSSRTGEAEAFF
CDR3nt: TGTGCCAGCAGTAGCCGGACAGGGGAAGCTGAAGCTTTCTTT

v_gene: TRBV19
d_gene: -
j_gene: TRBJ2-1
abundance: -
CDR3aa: CASSDRYNEQFF
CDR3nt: TGTGCCAGTAGTGACAGGTACAATGAGCAGTTCTTC

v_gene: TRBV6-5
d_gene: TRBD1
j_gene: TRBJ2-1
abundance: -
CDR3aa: CASRRDSSYNEQFF
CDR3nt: TGTGCCAGCAGGAGGGACAGCTCCTACAATGAGCAGTTCTTC

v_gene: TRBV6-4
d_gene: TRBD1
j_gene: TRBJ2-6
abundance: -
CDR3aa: CASSPEKQGAGANVLTF
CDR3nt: TGTGCCAGCAGCCCCGAAAAACAGGGGGCTGGGGCCAACGTCCTGACTTTC

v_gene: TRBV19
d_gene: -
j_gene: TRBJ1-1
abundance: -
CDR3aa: CASSSIGQLNTEAFF
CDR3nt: TGTGCCAGTAGTTCGATTGGACAGCTCAACACTGAAGCTTTCTTT